This T cell receptor (beta chain) was found in a study of technical replicates of blood from several donors. CDR1 is SNHLY, CDR2 FYNNEI, per germline. V lost 5 bases, J lost 6 bases, and 4 bases stayed unmatched. The CDR3 loop spans 12 amino acids. This clone has a single count. Only in-frame clones appear in the TCRdb table, and some are missing; sequencing was by immunoSEQ multiplex PCR. The sample carries tens of thousands of clones, over 95% recorded once. Sequencing input: T cells isolated from PBMCs. The J gene is TRBJ2-7, the V gene TRBV2; TRBD1 matches at 7 bases. The clonotype comes from a human donor in good health. This CDR3 is CASSPTGLEQYF. CDR3 coding DNA: TGTGCCAGCAGTCCGACAGGGCTCGAGCAGTACTTC.